This TCR beta chain was found in a study of beta chain features in type 1 diabetes. Findings and caveats of the study: Within patients, naive, central memory and Treg TCRB repertoires seemed more similar than within healthy donors. A potential PCR bias toward shorter templates would be equal in patient and control samples.

In the case of this clone: Its matching antigen is unknown. Within the sample, other DNA sequences also encode this same CDR3.

As every portion of the isolated RNA was reverse transcribed, the sequencing read expressed TCRB transcripts. The data were produced by immunoSEQ multiplex PCR, yet TCRdb's version contains in-frame clones alone and is incomplete. The table records 500,000 to 700,000 clones, 15% to 17% of them present only once. The CDR3 loop spans 14 amino acids. Germline V lookup: CDR1 SGHRS, CDR2 YFSETQ. V shed 1 base and J shed 0 bases, with 6 bases lying between them. The sample taken for sequencing was naive CD4+ T cells from blood. The rearrangement joins TRBV5-1 to TRBJ2-3, with D tentatively TRBD1 (6 bases). The clonotype comes from a man aged 18-30 years in good health. CDR3 protein: CASSLTGSTDTQYF. The DNA of the CDR3 is TGCGCCAGCAGCTTGACAGGGAGCACAGATACGCAGTATTTT.